The 27 T cell receptor beta chains below all came from one sample that was sequenced in a study of T cell clonality in common variable immunodeficiency. Profiling relied on immunoSEQ multiplex PCR, and the TCRdb table lists in-frame clones only, not all of them. Observed in the sample are roughly 60,000 clones, none of them singletons. Sequencing was performed on peripheral blood mononuclear cells. The receptors here all came from a person aged 18 to 70 in good health.

This clone was counted at least ten times. The read is 3 residues too short to cover the CDR3 end, so that end is filled in from the germline J gene. This chain connects TRBV28 to TRBJ1-4, with TRBD1 matching 8 bases. Germline assignment: CDR1 MDHEN and CDR2 SYDVKM. The junction had 5 bases not matched to a gene; V was cut back by 1 base and J by 7 bases. This CDR3 region has 15 residues. Incomplete CDR3 DNA: TGTGCCAGCAGTTTATTCAGGGGGCTAGGTGAAAAA. Translation gives CASSLFRGLGEK. The full CDR3 is CASSLFRGLGEKLFF.

At least ten counts were recorded for this clone. The read stops 3 residues short of the end of the CDR3; the missing end is completed from the germline J gene. V is TRBV7-9 and J is TRBJ2-7, with unresolved D. The V end was cut by 3 bases, the J end by 6 bases, with 12 bases between. Germline V gives CDR1 SEHNR, CDR2 FQNEAQ (reference sequence). The length of the CDR3 is 13 residues. The CDR3 spells CASSFLRSREQYF. The sequenced part of the CDR3 DNA is TGTGCCAGCAGCTTCCTCCGTTCGCGCGAG.

The table lists this clone with many counts. The read stops 3 residues short of the end of the CDR3; the missing end is completed from the germline J gene. This rearrangement joins TRBV6-2 or TRBV6-3 to TRBJ2-1; possibly TRBD1 or TRBD2 for D (5 bases each). Germline V gives CDR1 MNHEY, CDR2 SVGEGT. CDR3 length: 15 amino acids. With 7 bases removed from V and 2 bases from J, the gap between germline ends came to 15 bases. The CDR3: CASISLQGAYNEQFF. The part of the CDR3 DNA that was read is TGTGCCAGCATCAGCCTTCAGGGAGCCTACAATGAG.

Concerning this clone itself: The CDR3 extends 3 residues past the end of the read, so its final part is completed from the germline J gene. The rearrangement uses TRBV19 and TRBJ1-3; tentatively, D is TRBD1 (5 bases). The V end lost 5 bases, the J end lost 1 base, and 9 bases lay between the germline ends. The CDR3 consists of 14 residues. CDR1 is LNHDA, CDR2 SQIVND, per germline (reference sequence). The CDR3 loop is CASSPQASGNTIYF. The sequenced part of the CDR3 DNA is TGTGCCAGTAGTCCACAGGCATCTGGAAACACC. Filled out from reference TRBV19 and TRBJ1-3, the complete variable domain reads DGGITQSPKYLFRKEGQNVTLSCEQNLNHDAMYWYRQDPGQGLRLIYYSQIVNDFQKGDIAEGYSVSREKKESFPLTVTSAQKNPTAFYLCASSPQASGNTIYFGEGSWLTVV.

This clone was recorded many times. The read terminates 3 residues ahead of where the CDR3 ends, so the germline J gene completes it. The chain couples TRBV7-9 to TRBJ2-5, with 7 bases aligning to TRBD1. The CDR3 runs 12 residues. The J segment lost 5 bases and the V segment lost 5 bases, leaving 2 bases of the junction unmatched. In germline, CDR1 is SEHNR, CDR2 FQNEAQ (reference sequence). The CDR3 here is CASSKGAETQYF. Incomplete CDR3 DNA: TGTGCCAGCAGCAAGGGGGCGGAGACC. The full variable domain, in which reference TRBV7-9 and TRBJ2-5 provide the parts outside the CDR3, is DTGVSQNPRHKITKRGQNVTFRCDPISEHNRLYWYRQTLGQGPEFLTYFQNEAQLEKSRLLSDRFSAERPKGSFSTLEIQRTEQGDSAMYLCASSKGAETQYFGPGTRLLVL.

There are many counts of this clone. From the germline J gene comes the end of the CDR3, since the read stops 3 residues before it. The rearrangement uses TRBV6-4 and TRBJ2-3; 10 bases align to TRBD2. Germline lookup yields CDR1 MRHNA and CDR2 SNTAGT. J lost 4 bases, V lost 2 bases, and 6 bases had no gene match. CDR3 length: 16 amino acids. CDR3 sequence reads: CASSDVAGGSADTQYF. The CDR3 DNA, read in part, is TGTGCCAGCAGTGACGTAGCGGGAGGTAGTGCAGATACG.

The sample holds many counts of this clone. The read stops 3 residues short of the end of the CDR3; the missing end is completed from the germline J gene. This chain connects TRBV19 to TRBJ1-2; possibly TRBD1 for D (6 bases). Germline CDR1 LNHDA, CDR2 SQIVND (reference sequence). Trimming stripped 4 bases from V and 0 bases from J, with 15 bases between. The length of the CDR3 is 16 residues. The sequenced part of the CDR3 DNA is TGTGCCAGTAGTACCGAACGGGCAGGGGCTAACTATGGC. Translated: CASSTERAGANYG. The full CDR3 protein is CASSTERAGANYGYTF.

This clone was observed many times. The CDR3 end lies 3 residues beyond the end of the read and is filled in from the germline J gene. The genes are TRBV19 and TRBJ1-5, with a possible D match to TRBD1 (5 bases). CDR3 length: 18 amino acids. Germline V gene lookup returns CDR1 LNHDA and CDR2 SQIVND (reference sequence). Trimming took off 4 bases at V and 2 bases at J, with 21 bases between the two ends. The DNA read from the CDR3 is TGTGCCAGTAGTAGCCCACCCCGCCAGGGCAAGGGCAATCAGCCC. This codes for CASSSPPRQGKGNQP. From start to end, the CDR3 is CASSSPPRQGKGNQPQHF.

This clone was counted many times. The read stops 3 residues short of the end of the CDR3; the missing end is completed from the germline J gene. V usage is TRBV19 and J usage is TRBJ1-5; perhaps TRBD1 as D (5 bases). The CDR3 sequence is 16 residues long. V lost 3 bases to trimming and J lost 2 bases, with 14 bases between them. Germline V gives CDR1 LNHDA, CDR2 SQIVND (reference sequence). The CDR3 region is CASSITGEWGNQPQHF. CDR3 DNA, as far as it was read: TGTGCCAGTAGTATCACGGGGGAGTGGGGCAATCAGCCC.

This clone was observed at least ten times. The read is 3 residues too short to cover the CDR3 end, so that end is filled in from the germline J gene. This rearrangement joins TRBV3-1 (or the pseudogene TRBV3-2) to TRBJ1-4, with D possibly matching TRBD1 (6 bases). Trimming stripped 4 bases from V and 7 bases from J, with 16 bases between. The CDR3 covers 15 residues. Germline V gives CDR1 LGHDT, CDR2 YNNKEL (reference sequence). CDR3: CASSPRTDAGEKLFF. The part of the CDR3 DNA that was read is TGTGCCAGCAGCCCCCGGACAGACGCCGGTGAAAAA.

This clone showed up just a few times. The read ends 3 residues before the CDR3 terminus; that terminus is restored from the germline J gene. The J gene is TRBJ2-7, the V gene TRBV20-1, with 8 bases that match TRBD2. The CDR3 is 15 residues long. The junction had 13 bases not matched to a gene; V was cut back by 3 bases and J by 6 bases. The germline CDR1 and CDR2 sequences are DFQATT and SNEGSKA (reference sequence). This chain's CDR3 is CSASISGTRASEQYF. The sequenced CDR3 bases are TGCAGTGCTAGTATATCCGGGACTAGAGCGAGCGAG.

This clone was counted at least ten times. The read terminates 3 residues ahead of where the CDR3 ends, so the germline J gene completes it. J is TRBJ2-5 and V is TRBV5-1; D is unresolved. The CDR3 loop spans 14 amino acids. V dropped 4 bases and J dropped 4 bases, with 14 bases sitting between them. CDR1 is SGHRS, CDR2 YFSETQ, per germline. CDR3 in amino acids: CASSGTNDRETQYF. The covered CDR3 bases are TGCGCCAGCAGCGGAACTAACGACCGAGAGACC.

There are many counts of this clone. Read coverage stops 3 residues before the CDR3 terminus; the germline J gene supplies the remainder. J is TRBJ2-3 and V is TRBV29-1; D is perhaps TRBD2 (7 bases). The CDR3 runs to 13 residues. Per germline, CDR1 SQVTM and CDR2 ANQGSEA. V lost 5 bases to trimming and J lost 4 bases, with 13 bases between them. The CDR3 loop reads CSVWEGGADTQYF. CDR3 DNA, as far as it was read: TGCAGCGTTTGGGAGGGGGGGGCAGATACG.

The sample holds many counts of this clone. The CDR3 is cut off 3 residues early in the read; its end comes from the germline J gene. The genes are TRBV28 and TRBJ2-3, with 13 bases fitting TRBD2. Germline CDR1 reads MDHEN; CDR2 reads SYDVKM. V gave up 7 bases and J gave up 0 bases; unmatched junction bases: 10. This CDR3 is 18 amino acids long. The CDR3 reads CASKISPGLAGSTDTQYF. CDR3 DNA, as far as it was read: TGTGCCAGCAAAATTTCTCCGGGACTAGCGGGAAGCACAGATACG.

This clone was seen only a few times. The CDR3 goes on 3 residues after the read ends, and that part is filled in from the germline J gene. The chain couples TRBV19 to TRBJ1-1; the match to TRBD1 covers 8 bases. The CDR3 consists of 14 residues. The germline CDR1 and CDR2 sequences are LNHDA and SQIVND (reference sequence). The V gene end was trimmed by 5 bases and the J gene end by 5 bases; junction bases not matched to a gene: 7. Incomplete CDR3 DNA: TGTGCCAGTAGTGTAACAGGGGGAGGTACTGAA. Protein sequence: CASSVTGGGTE. From start to end, the CDR3 is CASSVTGGGTEAFF.

This clone has ten or more counts. The read halts 3 residues ahead of the CDR3 end, with the missing end drawn from the germline J gene. The V call is TRBV28, the J call TRBJ1-5; 12 bases map to TRBD1. The CDR3 has 16 amino acids. With V trimmed by 8 bases and J by 6 bases, 11 bases remained unmatched. Germline loops: CDR1 MDHEN, CDR2 SYDVKM. CDR3 residues: CASRAGDRGRGQPQHF. The covered CDR3 bases are TGTGCCAGCCGTGCAGGGGACAGGGGGCGCGGTCAGCCC.

To note about this clone: The observed sequence ends 3 residues before the CDR3 terminus, with the missing tail filled in from the germline J gene. The chain combines TRBV20-1 with TRBJ1-4; 11 positions agree with TRBD1. Germline values: CDR1 DFQATT, CDR2 SNEGSKA (reference sequence). This CDR3 contains 16 residues. The CDR3 DNA, read in part, is TGCAGTGCTAGAGATGGGGGACAGGGGGAAACCGGGGAA. Translation gives CSARDGGQGETGE. The complete CDR3 sequence is CSARDGGQGETGELFF.

Ten or more counts support this clone. The missing CDR3 end, 3 residues past where the read stops, is filled in from the germline J gene. The V and J genes are TRBV20-1 and TRBJ2-3; 10 nucleotides match TRBD2. The CDR3 loop spans 13 amino acids. Germline CDR1 is DFQATT and CDR2 is SNEGSKA (reference sequence). The CDR3 sequence is CRSGLASVDTQYF. The CDR3 DNA, read in part, is TGCAGGTCGGGACTAGCGTCAGTGGATACG.

The table lists this clone with a few counts. The read terminates 3 residues before the CDR3 end, so the remaining end is supplied by the germline J gene. The chain has TRBV6-2 or TRBV6-3 and TRBJ1-1, with D perhaps TRBD1 (6 bases). CDR1 and CDR2 from the germline V gene are MNHEY and SVGEGT. CDR3 size: 16 residues. V dropped 7 bases and J dropped 1 base, with 19 bases sitting between them. The CDR3 spells CASTNPSRGGNTEAFF. The sequenced part of the CDR3 DNA is TGTGCCAGCACTAACCCCTCAAGGGGGGGGAACACTGAA.

This clone was recorded at least ten times. Read sequence stops 3 residues before the CDR3 end, and the germline J gene provides the missing end. This sequence joins TRBV5-5 and TRBJ2-4; 7 nucleotides agree with TRBD1. Per the germline V gene, CDR1 is SGHKS and CDR2 is YYEKEE (reference sequence). Germline trimming cut 2 bases from V and 4 bases from J; bases unmatched to any gene: 6. This CDR3 has 15 amino acids. The sequenced part of the CDR3 DNA is TGTGCCAGCAGCTTTACACAGGGGTCAAAAAACATT. It is translated as CASSFTQGSKNI. The full CDR3 protein reads CASSFTQGSKNIQYF.

This clone was recorded at least ten times. The read gets to within 3 residues of the CDR3 end, and the germline J gene fills in the rest. The V call is TRBV2, the J call TRBJ1-6, with D possibly matching TRBD1 (5 bases). The germline V and J ends were trimmed by 2 bases and 9 bases, with 11 bases remaining between them. The V gene's germline CDR1 is SNHLY and CDR2 FYNNEI. The CDR3 is 14 amino acids. The DNA read from the CDR3 is TGTGCCAGCAGTGAAAGGCAGGGCGGTTCACCC. As protein: CASSERQGGSP. The full-length CDR3 reads as CASSERQGGSPLHF.

This clone was recorded a few times. Read data end 3 residues before the CDR3 end; the end is taken from the germline J gene. The gene calls are TRBV7-9 and TRBJ2-1, with D possibly being TRBD1 (6 bases). This CDR3 is built from 15 residues. The germline CDR1 and CDR2 sequences are SEHNR and FQNEAQ (reference sequence). The ends were cut back, 4 bases at V and 9 bases at J, with 19 bases in the middle. The DNA read from the CDR3 is TGTGCCAGCAGCTCCCTGGGGGCGAACCTCTTTGAG. It codes for CASSSLGANLFE. The entire CDR3 reads CASSSLGANLFEQFF.

This clone was observed a handful of times. The read gets to within 3 residues of the CDR3 end, and the germline J gene fills in the rest. J is TRBJ2-7 and V is TRBV20-1; 8 bases are a match to TRBD1. The germline V gene has CDR1 DFQATT and CDR2 SNEGSKA (reference sequence). The CDR3 spans 13 residues. After removal of 6 bases from V and 6 bases from J, the junction contained 10 bases not matched to a gene. CDR3 protein: CSAPQGARSEQYF. The sequenced part of the CDR3 DNA is TGCAGTGCCCCTCAGGGGGCGCGGTCCGAG.

This clone was found many times. From the germline J gene comes the end of the CDR3, since the read stops 3 residues before it. The V and J genes are TRBV20-1 and TRBJ2-5; D is ambiguous. Germline lookup yields CDR1 DFQATT and CDR2 SNEGSKA (reference sequence). Trimming took 5 bases from V and 4 from J, leaving 5 bases between them. The CDR3 spans 10 residues. The CDR3 bases that were read are TGCAGTGCTCCTCGAGAGACC. It specifies CSAPRET. The complete CDR3 reads CSAPRETQYF.

This clone came up many times. The read gets to within 3 residues of the CDR3 end, and the germline J gene fills in the rest. This rearrangement joins TRBV18 to TRBJ2-4; a possible D gene is TRBD1 (6 bases). The CDR3 has 14 amino acids. The germline V and J ends were trimmed by 3 bases and 8 bases, with 14 bases remaining between them. The V gene's germline CDR1 is KGHSH and CDR2 LQKENI. The CDR3 reads CASSPPGEVDIQYF. The sequenced CDR3 bases are TGTGCCAGCTCACCGCCAGGGGAAGTGGACATT.

This clone came up many times. The sequence runs out 3 residues before the end of the CDR3; the remainder is reconstructed from the germline J gene. The chain carries TRBV18 and TRBJ2-2, with D perhaps TRBD1 (5 bases). Trimming took off 0 bases at V and 2 bases at J, with 10 bases between the two ends. In germline, CDR1 is KGHSH, CDR2 LQKENI. The CDR3 is 16 residues long. The CDR3 sequence is CASSPPQGLNTGELFF. The DNA read from the CDR3 is TGTGCCAGCTCACCACCGCAGGGTCTAAACACCGGGGAG.

This clone was recorded many times. Read data end 3 residues before the CDR3 end; the end is taken from the germline J gene. The chain joins TRBV4-1 to TRBJ2-3; the D gene is possibly TRBD1 (6 bases). CDR1 MGHRA and CDR2 YSYEKL come from the germline V gene. Trimming took 0 bases from V and 5 from J, leaving 15 bases between them. The CDR3 contains 16 residues. The CDR3 here is CASSQDFWGTQDTQYF. Partial CDR3 DNA: TGCGCCAGCAGCCAAGATTTCTGGGGGACACAAGATACG.